This passage covers 21 T cell receptor beta chains from one sample sequenced in a study of T cells in narcolepsy (dated 2018 in TCRdb). The method was the immunoSEQ multiplex PCR assay. The source is immuneACCESS, and TCRdb retained only in-frame sequences with V and J called. Part of the clones is not carried over; for the studies checked, unresolved V genes explain less than half of this, and the remainder is unexplained. The sample table holds around 35,000 clones, of which roughly 88% were seen once. The ten largest clones take up under 1.5% of the sample. Sequencing was done on a sample of CD45RA- memory CD4+ T cells from PBMCs. Sample cell subset or site, as interpreted from the label and publication: memory T cells sorted ex vivo from peripheral blood. Receptor source: a human donor with narcolepsy.

This chain connects TRBV14 to TRBJ1-2, with 7 positions matching TRBD1. The CDR3 sequence is 14 residues long. Germline loops: CDR1 SGHDN, CDR2 FVKESK. J was trimmed by 8 bases and V by 4 bases; bases with no gene match: 10. The CDR3 spells CASSLMPTGAGYTF. The CDR3, as DNA: TGTGCCAGCAGCCTTATGCCTACAGGGGCCGGCTACACCTTC.

The V call is TRBV5-5, the J call TRBJ1-1; no firm D call. The CDR3 is 15 residues long. Per the germline V gene, CDR1 is SGHKS and CDR2 is YYEKEE (reference sequence). The germline V and J ends were trimmed by 0 bases and 0 bases, with 9 bases remaining between them. The CDR3 DNA reads as TGTGCCAGCAGCTTGGATGCATCCATGAACACTGAAGCTTTCTTT. Its translation: CASSLDASMNTEAFF.

The chain couples TRBV25-1 to TRBJ2-5; 11 nucleotides line up with TRBD1. The V and J ends lost 3 bases and 4 bases, in that order; junction bases with no gene match: 4. This CDR3 has 15 residues. Germline V lookup: CDR1 MGHDK, CDR2 SYGVNS. CDR3 residues: CASSDMGQGVETQYF. The CDR3 DNA reads as TGTGCCAGCAGTGACATGGGACAGGGGGTAGAGACCCAGTACTTC.

J is TRBJ2-5 and V is TRBV28, with 8 bases identical to TRBD1. CDR3 length equals 15 residues. The ends lost 4 bases at V and 2 bases at J; junction bases unmatched: 6. CDR1 MDHEN and CDR2 SYDVKM come from the germline V gene. The CDR3 sequence: CASSSWQGAQETQYF. DNA for the CDR3: TGTGCCAGCAGTTCGTGGCAGGGGGCACAAGAGACCCAGTACTTC. Full variable domain (rest looked up from reference TRBV28 and TRBJ2-5): DVKVTQSSRYLVKRTGEKVFLECVQDMDHENMFWYRQDPGLGLRLIYFSYDVKMKEKGDIPEGYSVSREKKERFSLILESASTNQTSMYLCASSSWQGAQETQYFGPGTRLLVL.

The chain couples TRBV6-5 to TRBJ2-5; TRBD1 agrees at 9 bases. The J call may be wrong; the DNA end is better matched by TRBJ2-7. Per the germline V gene, CDR1 is MNHEY and CDR2 is SVGAGI. This CDR3 region has 15 residues. The CDR3 protein is CASKGLGDRDYEQYF. The CDR3 DNA follows: TGTGCCAGCAAAGGGCTCGGGGACAGGGACTACGAGCAGTACTTC.

The chain carries TRBV5-1 and TRBJ1-2; D ambiguous. Germline CDR1 SGHRS, CDR2 YFSETQ. Trimming removed 0 bases from V and 2 bases from J, with 8 bases in between. CDR3 length: 14 residues. CDR3 sequence reads: CASSLESGNYGYTF. The CDR3 region has the DNA TGCGCCAGCAGCTTGGAGTCTGGGAACTATGGCTACACCTTC.

The chain couples TRBV5-6 to TRBJ1-2, with TRBD1 matching over 8 bases. Trimming took 4 bases from V and 4 from J; bases not matched to a gene: 9. Germline CDR1 reads SGHDT; CDR2 reads YYEEEE. The CDR3 has 15 amino acids. This CDR3 reads CASSPTDRDSYGYTF. CDR3 nucleotide sequence: TGTGCCAGCAGCCCAACGGACAGGGACAGCTATGGCTACACCTTC.

The chain employs TRBV6-5 and TRBJ2-3; D remains unclear. CDR3 length: 16 residues. V was shortened by 4 bases and J by 2 bases, with 16 bases between the two germline ends. From germline, CDR1 is MNHEY and CDR2 SVGAGI. The CDR3 DNA follows: TGTGCCAGCAGTTCCGAAAATTTACGCTACACAGATACGCAGTATTTT. Translated: CASSSENLRYTDTQYF.

This clone has just a few counts. The chain employs TRBV6-6 and TRBJ1-2; 9 positions match TRBD1. Losses at the gene ends were 5 bases for V and 5 bases for J; bases not matched to a gene: 6. CDR1 and CDR2 from the germline V gene are MNHNY and SVGAGI (reference sequence). This CDR3 is built from 14 residues. This chain's CDR3 is CASSPGTGPYGYTF. The CDR3 DNA sequence: TGTGCCAGCAGTCCCGGGACAGGGCCATATGGCTACACCTTC.

The gene calls are TRBV25-1 and TRBJ2-1; unclear D gene. Germline CDR1 MGHDK, CDR2 SYGVNS. V was clipped by 3 bases and J by 4 bases, with 7 bases between them. The CDR3 runs to 13 residues. CDR3 in DNA: TGTGCCAGCAGTGAGAGGCAGTACAATGAGCAGTTCTTC. As protein: CASSERQYNEQFF.

CDR3 residues: CASSIGFTMNTEAFF. In DNA, the CDR3 is TGTGCCAGCAGTATTGGGTTCACCATGAACACTGAAGCTTTCTTT. The chain joins TRBV7-2 to TRBJ1-1; no definite D call. V gave up 6 bases and J gave up 0 bases, with 14 bases separating them. The CDR3 is made up of 15 amino acids. The germline V gene has CDR1 SGHTA and CDR2 FQGNSA.

The genes are TRBV15 and TRBJ2-1; D may correspond to TRBD1 or TRBD2 (5 bases each). Trimming removed 4 bases from V and 5 bases from J, with 12 bases in between. The CDR3 runs to 14 residues. In germline, CDR1 is LNHNV, CDR2 YYDKDF (reference sequence). The CDR3 nucleotides read TGTGCCACCAGCAAAGGTGGGACGGACAATGAGCAGTTCTTC. Amino acids: CATSKGGTDNEQFF. Using reference TRBV15 and TRBJ2-1 for the parts outside the CDR3, the full variable domain is DAMVIQNPRYQVTQFGKPVTLSCSQTLNHNVMYWYQQKSSQAPKLLFHYYDKDFNNEADTPDNFQSRRPNTSFCFLDIRSPGLGDTAMYLCATSKGGTDNEQFFGPGTRLTVL.

The chain links TRBV11-2 to TRBJ1-1, with 8 bases lining up with TRBD1. V lost 4 bases to trimming and J lost 6 bases; unmatched junction nucleotides: 13. Germline CDR1 reads SGHAT; CDR2 reads FQNNGV. This CDR3 spans 16 amino acids. CDR3 sequence: CASSSRQGRWEAEAFF. The CDR3, as DNA: TGTGCCAGCAGCTCCCGACAGGGGCGTTGGGAGGCTGAAGCTTTCTTT.

The gene calls are TRBV9 and TRBJ1-3; 8 bases align to TRBD1. Germline lookup yields CDR1 SGDLS and CDR2 YYNGEE. CDR3 length: 20 residues. V shed 4 bases, J shed 1 base, and the junction held 19 bases outside the gene matches. The CDR3 protein is CASSPNNAPGQVTSGNTIYF. The CDR3 coding sequence is TGTGCCAGCAGCCCTAATAATGCCCCGGGACAGGTAACGTCTGGAAACACCATATATTTT.

To note about this clone: A junction end diverges from the germline sequence, so it may reflect a read error. V is TRBV6-1 and J is TRBJ1-2; D gene unclear. The CDR3 runs 12 residues. Germline lookup yields CDR1 MNHNS and CDR2 SASEGT. CDR3 sequence reads: CAGSADSYGYTF. The CDR3 coding sequence is TGTGCCGGCAGTGCCGATTCCTATGGCTACACCTTC.

The J gene is TRBJ1-1, the V gene TRBV5-7; TRBD1 matches 7 bases. TRBV5-7 is noted as an ORF with a role that remains uncertain. With V trimmed by 0 bases and J by 11 bases, 4 bases remained unmatched. There are 12 residues in the CDR3. CDR3 sequence: CASSLEGRGAFF. As DNA, the CDR3 is TGTGCCAGCAGCTTGGAGGGCAGGGGGGCTTTCTTT.

The chain links TRBV6-5 to TRBJ1-2; TRBD1 aligns across 10 bases. V trimming: 6 bases; J trimming: 4 bases; junction bases outside the gene matches: 5. Germline CDR1 MNHEY, CDR2 SVGAGI. The CDR3 length is 14 residues. The CDR3 reads CASRDRGRLYGYTF. In DNA form, the CDR3 reads TGTGCCAGCAGAGACAGGGGGCGGCTCTATGGCTACACCTTC.

Turning to this clone: Germline and junction disagree at one end, which may indicate a read error. V and J are TRBV7-2 and TRBJ1-1; a weak D match, TRBD1 (5 bases). The CDR3 contains 11 residues. The germline gives CDR1 SGHTA, CDR2 FQGNSA. The CDR3 nucleotides read TGTGCCAGCAGCCCTGGGGCATGGCTGGTCTTT. It codes for CASSPGAWLVF.

CDR3 nucleotide sequence: TGCGCCAGCAGCCAAGATATAAAAGGGAACTATGGCTACACCTTC. It is translated as CASSQDIKGNYGYTF. The V and J genes are TRBV4-1 and TRBJ1-2; D is unclear. CDR1 and CDR2 from the germline V gene are MGHRA and YSYEKL. CDR3 length equals 15 residues. Trimming cost V 0 bases and J 2 bases, with 10 bases left between them.

This clone appeared a few times. The V gene is TRBV19, the J gene TRBJ1-2, with D possibly being TRBD1 (5 bases). V lost 6 bases and J lost 8, with 19 bases in between. From germline, CDR1 is LNHDA and CDR2 SQIVND (reference sequence). The CDR3 runs to 14 residues. The CDR3: CASRVPYQGSGYTF. Here the CDR3 DNA reads TGTGCCAGTAGAGTCCCCTATCAGGGTAGCGGCTACACCTTC.

This rearrangement joins TRBV28 to TRBJ1-6; D not certain. Germline lookup yields CDR1 MDHEN and CDR2 SYDVKM. The CDR3 is made up of 15 amino acids. Trimming shortened V by 5 bases and J by 5 bases, and 13 bases separated the two germline ends. CDR3 in amino acids: CASSLSRGDNSPLHF. DNA of the CDR3: TGTGCCAGCAGTCTGTCACGGGGAGATAATTCACCCCTCCACTTT.